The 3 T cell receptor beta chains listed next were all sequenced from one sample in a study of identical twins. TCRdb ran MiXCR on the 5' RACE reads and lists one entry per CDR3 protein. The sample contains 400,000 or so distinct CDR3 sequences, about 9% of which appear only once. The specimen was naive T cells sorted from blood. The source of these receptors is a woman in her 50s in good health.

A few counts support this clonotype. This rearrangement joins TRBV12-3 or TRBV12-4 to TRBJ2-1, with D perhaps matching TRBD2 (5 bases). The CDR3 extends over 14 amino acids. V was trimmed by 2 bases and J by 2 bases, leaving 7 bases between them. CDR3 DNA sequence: TGTGCCAGCAGTTTAACGGGGACCTACAATGAGCAGTTCTTC. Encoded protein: CASSLTGTYNEQFF.

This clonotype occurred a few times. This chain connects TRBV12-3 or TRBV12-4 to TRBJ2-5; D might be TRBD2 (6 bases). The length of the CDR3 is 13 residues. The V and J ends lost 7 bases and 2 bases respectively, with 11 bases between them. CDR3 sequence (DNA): TGTGCCAGCATCCAGGCGGGACAAGAGACCCAGTACTTC. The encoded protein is CASIQAGQETQYF.

The CDR3 sequence is CSARVPGGNTIYF. The CDR3 region has the DNA TGCAGTGCTAGAGTCCCGGGAGGAAACACCATATATTTT. The chain links TRBV20-1 to TRBJ1-3; D unclear. Germline V gives CDR1 DFQATT, CDR2 SNEGSKA (reference sequence). V was clipped by 1 base and J by 4 bases, with 8 bases between them. The CDR3 spans 13 residues.